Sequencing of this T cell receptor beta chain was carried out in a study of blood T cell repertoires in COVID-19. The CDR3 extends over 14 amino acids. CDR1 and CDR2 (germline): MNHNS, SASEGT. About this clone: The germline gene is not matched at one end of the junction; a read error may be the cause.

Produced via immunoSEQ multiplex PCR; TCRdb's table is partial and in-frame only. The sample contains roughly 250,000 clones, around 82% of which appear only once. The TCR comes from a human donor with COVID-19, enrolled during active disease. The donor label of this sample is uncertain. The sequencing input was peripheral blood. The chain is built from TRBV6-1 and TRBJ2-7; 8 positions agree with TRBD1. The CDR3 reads CASSEGQGVGEQYF. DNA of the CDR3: TGTGCCAGCAGCGAAGGACAGGGAGTGGGCGAGCAGTACTTC.